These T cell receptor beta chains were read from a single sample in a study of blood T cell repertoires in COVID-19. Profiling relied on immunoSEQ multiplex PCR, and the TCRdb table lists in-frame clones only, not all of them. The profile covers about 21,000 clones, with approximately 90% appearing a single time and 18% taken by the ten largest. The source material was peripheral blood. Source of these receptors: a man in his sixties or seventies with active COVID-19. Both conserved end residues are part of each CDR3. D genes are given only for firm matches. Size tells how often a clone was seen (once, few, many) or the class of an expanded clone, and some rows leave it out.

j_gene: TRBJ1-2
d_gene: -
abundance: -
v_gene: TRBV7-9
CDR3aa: CASSFESRAGNGYTF
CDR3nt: TGTGCCAGCAGCTTTGAATCCAGAGCGGGGAATGGCTACACCTTC

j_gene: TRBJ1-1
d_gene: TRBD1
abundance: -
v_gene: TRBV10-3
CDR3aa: CAISEWAGQMMNTEAFF
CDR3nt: TGTGCCATCAGTGAGTGGGCGGGACAGATGATGAACACTGAAGCTTTCTTT

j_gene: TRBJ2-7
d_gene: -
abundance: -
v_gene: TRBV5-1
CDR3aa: CASSLTPDRYYEQYF
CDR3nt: TGCGCCAGCAGCTTGACCCCCGACAGGTACTACGAGCAGTACTTC

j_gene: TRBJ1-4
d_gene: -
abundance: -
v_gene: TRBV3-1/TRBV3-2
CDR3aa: CASSLGGGAREKLFF
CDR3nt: TGTGCCAGCAGCCTAGGAGGAGGGGCGCGGGAAAAACTGTTTTTT

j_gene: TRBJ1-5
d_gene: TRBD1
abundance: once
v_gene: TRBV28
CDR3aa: CASSPPGGKQPQHF
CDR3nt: TGTGCCAGCAGTCCTCCAGGGGGGAAACAGCCCCAGCATTTT

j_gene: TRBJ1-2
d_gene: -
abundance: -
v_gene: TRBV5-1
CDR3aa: CASSLAVGGSNGYTF
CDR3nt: TGCGCCAGCAGCTTGGCCGTTGGGGGCTCGAATGGCTACACCTTC

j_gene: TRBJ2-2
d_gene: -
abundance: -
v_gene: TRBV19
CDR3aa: CASSNLGLAVTGELFF
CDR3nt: TGTGCCAGTAGTAACCTGGGGCTGGCAGTTACCGGGGAGCTGTTTTTT

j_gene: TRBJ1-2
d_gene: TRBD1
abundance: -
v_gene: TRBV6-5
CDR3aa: CASTGTGVNYGYTF
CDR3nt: TGTGCCAGCACCGGGACAGGGGTTAACTATGGCTACACCTTC

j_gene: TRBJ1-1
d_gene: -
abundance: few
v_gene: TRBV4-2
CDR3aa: CASRHSSGGNTEAFF
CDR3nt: TGTGCCAGCAGACACTCCTCCGGGGGGAACACTGAAGCTTTCTTT

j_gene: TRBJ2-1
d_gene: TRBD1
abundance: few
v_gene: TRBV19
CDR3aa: CASSIAGGQGRQFF
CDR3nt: TGTGCCAGTAGTATAGCCGGGGGACAGGGCCGACAGTTCTTC

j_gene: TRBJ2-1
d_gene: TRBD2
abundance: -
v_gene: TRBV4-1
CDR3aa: CASSPTSGEQFF
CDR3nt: TGCGCCAGCAGCCCCACTAGCGGAGAGCAGTTCTTC

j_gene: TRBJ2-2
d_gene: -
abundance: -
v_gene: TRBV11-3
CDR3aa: CASSLSERAGRTGELFF
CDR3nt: TGTGCCAGCAGCTTATCCGAGAGGGCAGGTCGGACCGGGGAGCTGTTTTTT

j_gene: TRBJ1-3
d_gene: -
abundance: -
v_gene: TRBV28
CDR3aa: CASRPRTAGNTIYF
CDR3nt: TGTGCCAGCAGACCAAGGACAGCTGGAAACACCATATATTTT

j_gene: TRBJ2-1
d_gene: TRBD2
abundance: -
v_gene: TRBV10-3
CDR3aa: CAIKGTSGTYNEQFF
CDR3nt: TGTGCCATCAAAGGGACTAGCGGTACCTACAATGAGCAGTTCTTC

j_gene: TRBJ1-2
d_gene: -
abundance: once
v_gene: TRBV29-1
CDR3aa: CSGGDDGYTF
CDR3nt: TGCAGTGGGGGGGACGATGGCTACACCTTC

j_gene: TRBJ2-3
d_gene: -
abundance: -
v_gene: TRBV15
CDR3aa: CATSWRLVITDTQYF
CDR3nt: TGTGCCACCAGCTGGAGACTAGTAATAACAGATACGCAGTATTTT

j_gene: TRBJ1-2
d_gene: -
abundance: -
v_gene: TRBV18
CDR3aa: CASSPVGQNYGYTF
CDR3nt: TGTGCCAGCTCACCAGTAGGACAAAACTATGGCTACACCTTC

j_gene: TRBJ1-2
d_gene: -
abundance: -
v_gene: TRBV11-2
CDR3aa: CASRGSGSSYGYTF
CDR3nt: TGTGCCAGCAGGGGGAGCGGGTCCAGCTATGGCTACACCTTC

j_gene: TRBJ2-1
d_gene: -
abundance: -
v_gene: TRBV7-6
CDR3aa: CASSLQGYNEQFF
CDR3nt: TGTGCCAGCAGTCTACAGGGCTACAATGAGCAGTTCTTC

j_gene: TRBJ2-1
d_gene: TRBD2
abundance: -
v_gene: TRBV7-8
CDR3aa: CASSPTDSGRNNEQFF
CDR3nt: TGTGCCAGCAGCCCTACTGACTCCGGGAGGAACAATGAGCAGTTCTTC

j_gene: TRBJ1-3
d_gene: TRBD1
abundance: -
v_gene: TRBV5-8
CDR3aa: CASSLAQGFGNTIYF
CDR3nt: TGTGCCAGCAGCTTGGCACAGGGGTTCGGAAACACCATATATTTT

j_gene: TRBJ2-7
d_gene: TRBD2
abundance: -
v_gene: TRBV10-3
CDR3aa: CAISDRGGEQYF
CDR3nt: TGTGCCATCAGTGACCGGGGGGGCGAGCAGTACTTC

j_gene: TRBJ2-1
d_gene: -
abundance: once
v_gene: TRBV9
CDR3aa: CASSSEGASYNEQFF
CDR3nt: TGTGCCAGCAGCTCGGAGGGGGCATCCTACAATGAGCAGTTCTTC

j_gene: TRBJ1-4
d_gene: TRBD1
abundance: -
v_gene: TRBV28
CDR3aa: CASSPRDRINEKLFF
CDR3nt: TGTGCCAGCAGTCCTAGGGACAGAATTAATGAAAAACTGTTTTTT

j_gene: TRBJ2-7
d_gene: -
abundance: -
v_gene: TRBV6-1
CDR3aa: CASSDGLRALLYEQYF
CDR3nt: TGTGCCAGCAGTGATGGCCTGAGGGCTCTGCTCTACGAGCAGTACTTC

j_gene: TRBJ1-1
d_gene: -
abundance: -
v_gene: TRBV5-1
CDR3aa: CASSLGQTLNTEAFF
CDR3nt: TGCGCCAGCAGCTTGGGACAGACTTTGAACACTGAAGCTTTCTTT

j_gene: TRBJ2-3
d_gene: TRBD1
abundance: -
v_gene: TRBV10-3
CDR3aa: CATNPGTGGGDTQYF
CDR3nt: TGTGCCACCAACCCCGGGACAGGGGGCGGGGATACGCAGTATTTT

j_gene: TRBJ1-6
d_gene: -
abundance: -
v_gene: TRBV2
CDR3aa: CASSELGRVNSPLHF
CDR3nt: TGTGCCAGCAGTGAGCTGGGCAGGGTCAATTCACCCCTCCACTTT

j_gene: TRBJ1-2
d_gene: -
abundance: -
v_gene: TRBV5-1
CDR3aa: CASSLVLGDYGYTF
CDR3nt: TGCGCCAGCAGCTTGGTGTTAGGGGATTATGGCTACACCTTC

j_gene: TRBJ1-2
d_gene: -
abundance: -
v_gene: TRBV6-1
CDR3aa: CASSEAFKVGALYGYTF
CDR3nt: TGTGCCAGCAGTGAAGCGTTTAAGGTTGGGGCTTTGTATGGCTACACCTTC

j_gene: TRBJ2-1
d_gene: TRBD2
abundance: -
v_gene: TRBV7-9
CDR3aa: CASSQFPGLAGGQYNEQFF
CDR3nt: TGTGCCAGCAGCCAATTCCCGGGACTAGCGGGGGGGCAGTACAATGAGCAGTTCTTC

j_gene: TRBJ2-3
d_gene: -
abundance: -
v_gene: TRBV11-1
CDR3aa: CASSQETGFPTDTQYF
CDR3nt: TGTGCCAGCAGTCAAGAGACAGGTTTCCCCACAGATACGCAGTATTTT

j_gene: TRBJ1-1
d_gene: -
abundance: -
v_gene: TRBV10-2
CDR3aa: CASSESNGNTEAFF
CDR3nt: TGCGCCAGCAGTGAGTCGAACGGGAACACTGAAGCTTTCTTT

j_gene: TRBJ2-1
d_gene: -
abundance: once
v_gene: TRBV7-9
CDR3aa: CASSPRSQIYNEQFF
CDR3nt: TGTGCCAGCAGCCCCAGATCCCAAATTTACAATGAGCAGTTCTTC

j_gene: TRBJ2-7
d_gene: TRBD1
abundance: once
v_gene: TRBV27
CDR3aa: CASSLGTGYYEQYF
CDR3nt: TGTGCCAGCAGTTTGGGGACAGGCTACTACGAGCAGTACTTC

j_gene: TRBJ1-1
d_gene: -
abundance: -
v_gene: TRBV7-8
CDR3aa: CASSSQINTEAFF
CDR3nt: TGTGCCAGCAGTTCACAGATTAACACTGAAGCTTTCTTT

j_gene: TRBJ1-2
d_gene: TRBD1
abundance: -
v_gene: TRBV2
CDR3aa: CASRVTTGNGYTF
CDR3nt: TGTGCCAGCAGGGTTACGACAGGGAATGGCTACACCTTC

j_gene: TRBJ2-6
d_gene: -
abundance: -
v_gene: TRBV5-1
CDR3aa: CASSAGPQVVKTGANVLTF
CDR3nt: TGCGCCAGCAGCGCGGGACCGCAGGTCGTCAAAACTGGGGCCAACGTCCTGACTTTC

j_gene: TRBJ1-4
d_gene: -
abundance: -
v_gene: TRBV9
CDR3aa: CASSVWGEGNEKLFF
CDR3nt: TGTGCCAGCAGCGTCTGGGGGGAAGGTAATGAAAAACTGTTTTTT

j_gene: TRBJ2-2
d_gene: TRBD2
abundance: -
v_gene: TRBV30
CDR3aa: CAWSVGLAQTGELFF
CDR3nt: TGTGCCTGGAGTGTAGGACTAGCGCAAACCGGGGAGCTGTTTTTT

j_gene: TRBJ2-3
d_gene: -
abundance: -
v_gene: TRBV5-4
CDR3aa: CASSSKGTDTQYF
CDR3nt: TGTGCCAGCAGCTCAAAGGGGACAGATACGCAGTATTTT

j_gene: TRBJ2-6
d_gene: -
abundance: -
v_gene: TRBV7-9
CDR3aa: CASSLRRNSRISGANVLTF
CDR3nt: TGTGCCAGCAGCTTACGACGGAACAGTAGGATTTCTGGGGCCAACGTCCTGACTTTC

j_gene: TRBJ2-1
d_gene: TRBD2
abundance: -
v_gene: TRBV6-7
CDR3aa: CASSRSSGNYNEQFF
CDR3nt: TGTGCCAGCAGTAGATCTAGCGGGAACTACAATGAGCAGTTCTTC

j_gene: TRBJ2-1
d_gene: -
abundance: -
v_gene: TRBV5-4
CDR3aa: CASSLDSGSYNEQFF
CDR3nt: TGTGCCAGCAGCTTGGATAGCGGCTCCTACAATGAGCAGTTCTTC

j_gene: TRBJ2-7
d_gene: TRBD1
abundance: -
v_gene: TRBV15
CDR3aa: CATSSGTGSWNEQYF
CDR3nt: TGTGCCACCAGCAGCGGGACAGGGTCTTGGAACGAGCAGTACTTC

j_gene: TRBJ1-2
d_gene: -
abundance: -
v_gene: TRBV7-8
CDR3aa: CASSLSGGDYGYTF
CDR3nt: TGTGCCAGCAGCTTGTCCGGGGGAGACTATGGCTACACCTTC

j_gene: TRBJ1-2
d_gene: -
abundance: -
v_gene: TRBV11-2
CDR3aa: CASSLGAGYGYTF
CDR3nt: TGTGCCAGCAGCTTAGGGGCGGGGTATGGCTACACCTTC

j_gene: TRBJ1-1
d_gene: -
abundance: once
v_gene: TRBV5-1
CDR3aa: CASSGGRVLEDNTEAFF
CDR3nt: TGCGCCAGCAGCGGGGGGAGGGTTTTAGAGGATAACACTGAAGCTTTCTTT

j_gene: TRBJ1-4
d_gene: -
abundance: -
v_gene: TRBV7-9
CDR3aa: CASSLAVEKLFF
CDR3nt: TGTGCCAGCAGCTTAGCCGTTGAAAAACTGTTTTTT

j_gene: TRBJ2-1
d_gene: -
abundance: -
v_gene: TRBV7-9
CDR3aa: CASSPRGAGAYNEQFF
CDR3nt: TGTGCCAGCAGCCCCAGAGGAGCAGGGGCCTACAATGAGCAGTTCTTC

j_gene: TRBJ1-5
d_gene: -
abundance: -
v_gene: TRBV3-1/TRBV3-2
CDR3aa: CASSQGANNQPQHF
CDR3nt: TGTGCCAGCAGCCAAGGGGCAAACAATCAGCCCCAGCATTTT

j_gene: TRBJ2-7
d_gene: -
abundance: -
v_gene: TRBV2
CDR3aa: CASSESLARTYEQYF
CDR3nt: TGTGCCAGCAGTGAATCTCTAGCGCGTACCTACGAGCAGTACTTC

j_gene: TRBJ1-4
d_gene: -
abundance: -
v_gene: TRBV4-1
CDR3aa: CASSQGLGSDEKLFF
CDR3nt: TGCGCCAGCAGCCAAGGTTTGGGGAGTGACGAAAAACTGTTTTTT

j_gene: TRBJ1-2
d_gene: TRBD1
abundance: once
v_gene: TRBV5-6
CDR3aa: CASSFGDSYGYTF
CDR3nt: TGTGCCAGCAGCTTTGGGGACAGCTATGGCTACACCTTC

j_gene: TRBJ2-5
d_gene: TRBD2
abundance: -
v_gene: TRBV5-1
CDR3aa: CASSWTSGAEETQYF
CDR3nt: TGCGCCAGCAGCTGGACTAGCGGGGCCGAGGAGACCCAGTACTTC

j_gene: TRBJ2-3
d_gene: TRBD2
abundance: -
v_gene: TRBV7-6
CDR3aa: CASSTRWTSAVSLTDTQYF
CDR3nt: TGTGCCAGCAGCACTAGATGGACTAGCGCCGTGTCCCTCACAGATACGCAGTATTTT

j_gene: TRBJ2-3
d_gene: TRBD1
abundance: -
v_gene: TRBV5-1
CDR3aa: CASSPGQAGWADTQYF
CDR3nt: TGCGCCAGCAGCCCCGGACAGGCTGGATGGGCAGATACGCAGTATTTT

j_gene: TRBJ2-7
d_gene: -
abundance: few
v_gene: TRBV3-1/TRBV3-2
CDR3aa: CASSQAAGLQYEQYF
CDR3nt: TGTGCCAGCAGCCAAGCTGCGGGTTTGCAGTACGAGCAGTACTTC

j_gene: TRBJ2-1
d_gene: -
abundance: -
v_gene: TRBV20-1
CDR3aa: CSASERRQIPTEQFF
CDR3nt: TGCAGTGCTAGTGAGAGACGACAGATTCCCACTGAGCAGTTCTTC

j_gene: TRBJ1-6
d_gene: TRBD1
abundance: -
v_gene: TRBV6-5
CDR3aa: CASRLGQVNSPLHF
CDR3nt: TGTGCCAGCAGGCTGGGACAGGTGAATTCACCCCTCCACTTT